Following are 16 T cell receptor beta chains from one sample sequenced in a study of T cells in Graves' hyperthyroidism and ophthalmopathy. From RNA transcripts, TCR beta CDR3 regions were amplified. First-round RT-PCR of the TCR CDR3 relied on the HTBI primer set. A single record per CDR3 protein comes from TCRdb applying MiXCR to the multiplex PCR reads. The repertoire consists of hundreds of thousands of distinct CDR3 sequences, with around 15% occurring once and the leading ten covering 3.8%. What was sequenced was blood. The receptors come from a woman under 40 with Graves' hyperthyroidism.

This clonotype has only a few counts. The rearrangement uses TRBV29-1 and TRBJ2-3; 9 nucleotides line up with TRBD2. Germline-derived CDR1 and CDR2 are SQVTM and ANQGSEA. This CDR3 region has 16 residues. Unmatched junction bases numbered 5, after V lost 1 base and J lost 0 bases. CDR3 in DNA: TGCAGCGTTGAAGCCCCACTAGCGGGTAGCACAGATACGCAGTATTTT. It translates to CSVEAPLAGSTDTQYF.

Note on this clonotype: A much larger clone lies a single base off, so this may be a read error. The V gene is TRBV30, the J gene TRBJ2-7; no clear D gene. The J call may be mistaken, given a closer DNA end match to TRBJ2-1. Germline values: CDR1 GTSNPN, CDR2 SVGIG (reference sequence). This CDR3 is 15 amino acids long. CDR3 bases: TGTGCCTGGAGTAGTCTGTCCCCCGCGCCCTACGAGCAGTTCTTC. It is translated as CAWSSLSPAPYEQFF.

This chain uses TRBV29-1 with TRBJ1-5, with 8 nucleotides matching TRBD1. Unmatched junction bases numbered 5, after V lost 6 bases and J lost 4 bases. Germline assignment: CDR1 SQVTM and CDR2 ANQGSEA. The CDR3 is 13 amino acids. The chain's CDR3 is CSVRTGGNQPQHF. DNA of the CDR3: TGCAGCGTCCGAACAGGGGGGAATCAGCCCCAGCATTTT.

The sample holds a few counts of this clonotype. This chain uses TRBV29-1 with TRBJ1-2; D is unclear. The CDR3 has 12 amino acids. V was shortened by 4 bases and J by 2 bases, with 8 bases between the two germline ends. From germline, CDR1 is SQVTM and CDR2 ANQGSEA. CDR3 in DNA: TGCAGCGTTGTCGAGGGAAACTATGGCTACACCTTC. Its translation is CSVVEGNYGYTF.

The V and J genes are TRBV12-3 or TRBV12-4 and TRBJ1-2; TRBD1 might be the D (5 bases). Deletions cut 2 bases from V and 2 bases from J, with 12 bases between. The CDR3 is 15 amino acids. DNA of the CDR3: TGTGCCAGCAGTTTACGTCGGGGGATCAACTATGGCTACACCTTC. Translated: CASSLRRGINYGYTF.

This clonotype was found a few times. The J gene is TRBJ2-3, the V gene TRBV12-3 or TRBV12-4, with 12 bases lining up with TRBD2. The CDR3 is 21 amino acids. Trimming cost V 3 bases and J 2 bases; bases outside gene matches: 18. The CDR3: CASSFGTPGRASGRDTDTQYF. CDR3 nucleotide sequence: TGTGCCAGCAGTTTTGGGACACCGGGCAGGGCTAGCGGGAGGGACACAGATACGCAGTATTTT.

The table lists this clonotype with many counts. The chain recombines TRBV9 with TRBJ2-7; 10 nucleotides align to TRBD2. Unmatched junction bases numbered 2, after V lost 2 bases and J lost 0 bases. CDR1 is SGDLS, CDR2 YYNGEE, per germline. This CDR3 region has 15 residues. CDR3 sequence: CASSVSSGSSYEQYF. CDR3 coding DNA: TGTGCCAGCAGCGTTTCTAGCGGGAGCTCCTACGAGCAGTACTTC.

The V and J genes are TRBV5-8 and TRBJ2-7; 8 nucleotides agree with TRBD2. Germline loops: CDR1 SGHTS, CDR2 YDEGEE. This CDR3 contains 15 residues. Losses at the gene ends were 7 bases for V and 5 bases for J; bases not matched to a gene: 14. The CDR3 DNA follows: TGTGCCAGCGCGCCCGGGAGGGGGTGGATGGACGAGCAGTACTTC. Its protein product is CASAPGRGWMDEQYF.

The V call is TRBV28, the J call TRBJ1-6; D is uncertain. The germline CDR1 and CDR2 sequences are MDHEN and SYDVKM. V dropped 5 bases and J dropped 7 bases, with 9 bases sitting between them. This CDR3 spans 13 amino acids. DNA for the CDR3: TGTGCCAGCAGTCTCCCCCGAAATTCACCCCTCCACTTT. Amino acids: CASSLPRNSPLHF.

This clonotype showed up many times. The junction differs from germline at one of its ends, possibly a read error. V usage is TRBV5-1 and J usage is TRBJ1-1; TRBD1 agrees at 9 bases. Germline V lookup: CDR1 SGHRS, CDR2 YFSETQ. CDR3 size: 15 residues. CDR3 region: CASSPPGQGNTEAFF. DNA of the CDR3: TGTGCCAGCAGTCCCCCGGGACAGGGGAACACTGAAGCTTTCTTT.

This clonotype was picked up many times. The rearrangement joins TRBV30 to TRBJ2-7; no firm D call. V was clipped by 4 bases and J by 0 bases, with 10 bases between them. The V gene's germline CDR1 is GTSNPN and CDR2 SVGIG (reference sequence). This CDR3 is 13 amino acids long. CDR3 amino acids: CAWTPASSYEQYF. Here the CDR3 DNA reads TGTGCCTGGACCCCGGCCAGCTCCTACGAGCAGTACTTC.

This clonotype came up many times. This chain uses TRBV5-8 with TRBJ1-2; D gene ambiguous. Looked up from germline, CDR1 is SGHTS and CDR2 is YDEGEE. V shed 0 bases and J shed 4 bases, with 13 bases lying between them. The CDR3 has 15 amino acids. CDR3 region: CASSLARYLTYGYTF. As DNA, the CDR3 is TGTGCCAGCAGCTTGGCGAGGTATTTGACCTATGGCTACACCTTC.

The rearrangement links TRBV10-3 to TRBJ2-7; 8 bases agree with TRBD2. V lost 8 bases and J lost 2; bases outside the gene matches: 8. The CDR3 sequence is 14 residues long. Germline CDR1 ENHRY, CDR2 SYGVKD. CDR3 region: CAIGGLAAPYEQYF. Written as DNA, the CDR3 is TGTGCCATCGGAGGACTAGCCGCACCCTACGAGCAGTACTTC.

J is TRBJ2-1 and V is TRBV19; 13 bases match TRBD2. With 5 bases clipped from V and 1 base from J, the junction kept 5 bases outside the gene matches. Germline assignment: CDR1 LNHDA and CDR2 SQIVND (reference sequence). The CDR3 runs 17 residues. The CDR3 sequence: CASSQTSGRISYNEQFF. The CDR3, as DNA: TGTGCCAGTAGTCAGACTAGCGGGAGGATTTCCTACAATGAGCAGTTCTTC.

This clonotype showed up just a few times. The chain's CDR3 is CASRARDRGTYEQFF. The CDR3 DNA reads TGTGCCAGCAGGGCCCGGGACAGGGGGACATATGAGCAGTTCTTC. The chain combines TRBV6-1 with TRBJ2-1; 11 positions agree with TRBD1. V dropped 6 bases and J dropped 8; count of bases not matched to a gene: 9. CDR1 and CDR2 from the germline V gene are MNHNS and SASEGT. CDR3 length: 15 amino acids.

This clonotype was recorded many times. The rearrangement links TRBV28 to TRBJ2-2, with 7 bases identical to TRBD1. The CDR3 sequence is 15 residues long. Trimming removed 6 bases from V and 4 bases from J; junction bases left unmatched: 8. The V gene's germline CDR1 is MDHEN and CDR2 SYDVKM. The chain's CDR3 is CASRKTGTITGELFF. The CDR3 DNA is TGTGCCAGCAGAAAGACAGGGACAATCACCGGGGAGCTGTTTTTT.